This T cell receptor (beta chain) was identified in a study of CD8+CD57+ T cells in acquired aplastic anemia. Study background: The DNA of sorted CD4+ and CD8+ cells averaged roughly 3.2 ug. Findings of the study overall: Some 28 CD8+ CDR3 sequences occurred in both the patients and the controls. Patients and controls were not found to differ significantly in CD8+ Simpson's diversity.

A remark on this clonotype: Its antigen is currently unknown.

It was genomic DNA that served as the template for profiling TCR beta VDJ and CDR3. One entry per CDR3 protein, called by TCRdb with MiXCR from the reads. Here the sample spans some 120,000 distinct CDR3 sequences, almost 40% being singletons. The germline CDR1 and CDR2 sequences are SQVTM and ANQGSEA. V trimming: 4 bases; J trimming: 3 bases; junction bases outside the gene matches: 6. The CDR3 extends over 14 amino acids. The sequenced patients had an expansion of CD8+CD57+ cells seen by flow cytometry. Among the patients, none had received any therapy at the time of blood sampling. The chain uses TRBV29-1 and TRBJ2-7, with TRBD1 matching 10 bases. The sequenced sample was sorted CD4+, CD8+, or CD8+CD57+ T cells (not recorded which) from PBMCs. The receptor comes from a human donor with aplastic anemia. The CDR3 nucleotides are TGCAGCGTTGTTGACGGGACAGGGGTCTACGAGCAGTACTTC. This translates into CSVVDGTGVYEQYF.